The 4 T cell receptor beta chains presented below share a single source sample, sequenced in a study of breast tumors, draining lymph nodes, adjacent tissues. TCRdb processed the multiplex PCR reads anew with MiXCR; each CDR3 protein has one entry. The sample has 150,000 to 200,000 distinct CDR3 sequences, approximately 30% seen once. Axillary draining lymph nodes of breast cancer patients supplied the node samples. The sequencing input was axillary lymph node tissue. These receptors originate from a female donor with breast cancer. Some clones in this sample may be carry-over from other donors' samples.

This clonotype appeared many times. The chain has TRBV7-9 and TRBJ2-1; the D gene is possibly TRBD2 (5 bases). Germline CDR1 reads SEHNR; CDR2 reads FQNEAQ (reference sequence). The CDR3 extends over 13 amino acids. This chain's CDR3 is CATPGDSYNEQFF. CDR3 in DNA: TGTGCTACCCCCGGGGATTCCTACAATGAGCAGTTCTTC. Full variable domain (rest looked up from reference TRBV7-9 and TRBJ2-1): DTGVSQNPRHKITKRGQNVTFRCDPISEHNRLYWYRQTLGQGPEFLTYFQNEAQLEKSRLLSDRFSAERPKGSFSTLEIQRTEQGDSAMYLCATPGDSYNEQFFGPGTRLTVL.

The sample holds many counts of this clonotype. The chain couples TRBV20-1 to TRBJ2-3; D unresolved. Deletions cut 2 bases from V and 2 bases from J, with 5 bases between. The CDR3 spans 12 residues. CDR1 and CDR2 from the germline V gene are DFQATT and SNEGSKA (reference sequence). The CDR3 sequence is CSARPITDTQYF. The CDR3 nucleotides read TGCAGTGCTAGACCCATCACAGATACGCAGTATTTT.

The chain uses TRBV14 and TRBJ1-2; D may be TRBD1 (6 bases). This CDR3 region has 14 residues. Germline V lookup: CDR1 SGHDN, CDR2 FVKESK. The V gene lost 1 base and the J gene lost 9 bases, with 15 bases spanning the gap. The CDR3 DNA sequence: TGTGCCAGCAGCCAAGTACCCGGACAGATCCGCTACACCTTC. Amino acids: CASSQVPGQIRYTF.

Details on this clonotype: A read error is possible here, since a much larger clone lies one base away. The chain has TRBV7-6 and TRBJ2-3, with D hard to call. This CDR3 has 13 amino acids. Germline lookup yields CDR1 SGHVS and CDR2 FNYEAQ. CDR3 coding DNA: TGTGCCAGCAGCTTAGGCCAGTCAGATACGCAGTGTTTT. As protein: CASSLGQSDTQCF.